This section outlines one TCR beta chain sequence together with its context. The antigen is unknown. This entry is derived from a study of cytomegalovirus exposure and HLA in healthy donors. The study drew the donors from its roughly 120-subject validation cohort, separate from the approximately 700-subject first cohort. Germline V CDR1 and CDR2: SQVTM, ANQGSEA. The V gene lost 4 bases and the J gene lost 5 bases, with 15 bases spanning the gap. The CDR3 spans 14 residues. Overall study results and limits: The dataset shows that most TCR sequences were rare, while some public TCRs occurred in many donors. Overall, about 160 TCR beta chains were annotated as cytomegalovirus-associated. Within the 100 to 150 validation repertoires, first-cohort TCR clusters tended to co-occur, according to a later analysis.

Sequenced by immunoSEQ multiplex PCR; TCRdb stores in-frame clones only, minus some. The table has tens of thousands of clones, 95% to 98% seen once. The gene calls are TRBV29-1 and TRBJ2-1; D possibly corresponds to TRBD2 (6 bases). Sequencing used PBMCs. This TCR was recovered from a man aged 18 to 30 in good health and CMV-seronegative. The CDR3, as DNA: TGCAGCGTTGTGAGTGGGACTCAAGACAATGAGCAGTTCTTC. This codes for CSVVSGTQDNEQFF.